This record looks at one TCR beta chain sequence and its context. This clone was seen once. The antigen it recognizes is unknown. Qualities for individual bases were not recorded, and no much larger clone is one base off. CDR3 length: 16 amino acids, cysteine to phenylalanine. CDR3 DNA only is kept here, 48 bases in frame from base 1. The junction shows trimming of 5 bases on V and 4 bases on J, and the gene matches do not reach 7 bases of it. CDR1 SEHNR and CDR2 FQNEAQ are derived from the germline V gene (reference sequence). The cohort was made up of around 720 healthy bone marrow donors. All cohort members were sampled while nominally healthy, although unrecorded immune exposures were likely present. CMV serostatus was recorded as positive for some 300 and negative for about 55% of the roughly 670 cohort members, whereas no CMV serostatus was recorded for the donor in question. Every donor gave a peripheral blood sample, and the peripheral blood mononuclear cells from that sample were used for TCR beta sequencing. The Qiagen DNeasy Blood Extraction Kit was used to extract genomic DNA from the blood cell samples.

This sample was taken from a study of cytomegalovirus exposure and HLA in healthy donors (dated by TCRdb to about 2017). In the study overall: In an earlier analysis of under 750 of the donors, around 300 Gb of sequence data and some 120 million unique TCR beta sequences from approximately 180 million T cells were reported. About 280 gigabases of sequencing data and approximately 92 million unique TCR sequences made up an early release that covered about 640 HLA-typed donors. The genetic ancestry cluster associated with self-reported Caucasian donors included over 80% of the roughly 390 genotyped donors. The study aimed to test whether cataloging public T cell receptors could reveal signatures of past pathogen exposure. Using immunosequencing, the study profiled T cell repertoires from about 610 subjects and related those repertoires to cytomegalovirus serostatus. Along with the approximately 700-subject first cohort, a separate validation cohort of over a hundred different subjects was used. To predict cytomegalovirus infection status, the study combined high-throughput TCR immunosequencing, statistical association of individual TCRs with disease status, and machine learning. A later analysis re-analyzed previously published TCR beta repertoires from hundreds of donors and added high-resolution HLA genotyping to study TCR occurrence patterns. In the later analysis, no new phenotypic data were used to find candidate immune exposures; instead, reliance was placed on TCR beta sequences and their occurrence across donors. In an earlier analysis of roughly 600 of the donors, high-throughput TCR beta sequencing was used to judge whether each TCR beta V gene segment behaved as functional or pseudogenic. Alongside the repertoire data, information on donor age, sex, ethnicity and CMV serostatus was compiled. In a later genetic analysis, genome-wide SNP genotypes for about 55% of the roughly 700 donors were used, and that subset was treated as a discovery cohort. All discovery cohort repertoires had been generated using a single sequencing platform. Both class I and class II loci were covered by HLA typing, at four-digit resolution. Typing coverage varied by locus: about 629-640 donors for A, B, C, DRB1 and DQB1; about 520 for DQA1; around 570 for DPA1; fewer than 480 for DPB1. Because of strong linkage in the cohort, 5 or 6 DR-DQ haplotypes were treated as single units for association and clustering. Among over 350 genotyped donors of the cohort, an average of approximately 230,000 unique TCR beta nucleotide sequences were sequenced per donor, around 20% of them non-productive.

Points the paper makes about the study in general: Because some donors lacked HLA typing at each locus, the association tests relied only on the typed subset. Broadly in line with IMGT annotations, most TCR beta V segments showed up in productive rearrangements about 87% or about 30% of the time in an earlier analysis of 450 to 750 of the donors. The 87-base-pair reads could not distinguish some IMGT-functional V segments, including TRBV6-2 and TRBV6-3, so those segments were excluded. According to a later analysis, most CMV-associated TCR beta chains appeared to be HLA-restricted, and the HLA associations seemed to be driven largely by CMV exposure. Correlated functional status among segregating V segments might reflect linkage disequilibrium, but an unknown experimental factor could not be ruled out. While some public TCRs were present in many individuals, most TCR sequences turned up only very rarely across donors. A further reported finding was that TCR beta sequences accurately predicted the HLA-A and HLA-B alleles for most subjects in the first cohort. A few of the identified cytomegalovirus-associated TCR beta chains were confirmed in vitro to be specific for cytomegalovirus antigens. Roughly uniform sequencing depth across donors was assumed in presence/absence analyses, although this assumption may not hold. According to the authors, the approach could potentially be generalized to other disease states and immunological phenotypes. About 17 rarely observed V segments, including chromosome 9 orphons, were excluded from the earlier analysis of about 600 of the donors because counts were too low. In a later analysis, TCR association rates were found to vary across HLA loci, with the most associated TCRs seen for DRB1 alleles and the fewest for HLA-C alleles. The cohort was sequenced for TCR beta chains only, and without alpha or paired-chain data the features that could be detected were limited. The sequencing pipeline was judged likely to have produced a cluster of highly shared sequence variants as a technical artifact. Immune exposure information for the cohort was limited to CMV serostatus. Specific HLA alleles were associated with around 18,000 TCR beta sequences at a false discovery rate of 0.05 in a later analysis. The classifier was reported to diagnose cytomegalovirus status with high specificity and sensitivity in both the original and validation cohorts. When HLA alleles, especially DR and DQ, strongly co-occurred, attributing TCR associations to individual alleles was difficult. Compared with equally common non-associated chains, HLA-associated TCR beta chains in a later analysis were more clonally expanded and had lower generation probabilities. Compared with the approximately 670-donor mean, donors in an Asian-associated ancestry cluster had fewer N-insertions in productive TCRs, according to a later genetic analysis. The study listed 164 TCR beta chains as associated with cytomegalovirus. A later analysis reported that several top co-occurrence clusters appeared linked to parvovirus B19, influenza, CMV and Epstein-Barr virus. A later genetic analysis associated a missense DCLRE1C variant with V-gene and J-gene trimming of TCR beta chains, and an independent cohort replicated the association.

Library method: the immunoSEQ multiplex PCR assay. For the multiplex PCR, a mixture combining 60 forward primers for TCR Vbeta segments and 13 reverse primers for TCR Jbeta segments was used. The CDR3 region of rearranged TCR beta genes was amplified from genomic DNA by a multiplex PCR assay. The amplified TCR beta libraries were sequenced on the Illumina HiSeq System as 87-base-pair reads. Per the authors' processing: Across the 670 or so repertoires, a later analysis counted 78 million or so unique TCR beta chains, some 11 million of which were shared by at least two donors. To remove PCR and sequencing errors, raw reads were error-corrected and collapsed into unique sequences using a nearest-neighbor algorithm that merged closely related sequences. CDR3 sequences were aligned to IMGT reference sequences to assign V, D and J gene segments. For a sequence to be retained, a match of at least six nucleotides to both a V gene segment and a J gene segment was required. Rearrangements were called productive when the CDR3 lacked stop codons and stayed in frame with V and J; all others were non-productive. CDR3 was defined by IMGT convention, running from the second conserved V-encoded cysteine to the conserved J-encoded phenylalanine. The earlier analysis of about 530 of the donors excluded any sequence lacking an unambiguous match to a single V gene segment. An earlier analysis of a few hundred of the donors classified V segments as functional when productive rearrangements were above 56.7% and as segregating when the standard deviation between donors was above 5%. A statistical classification framework was developed to diagnose cytomegalovirus status using the catalog of TCR beta chain sequences. A later analysis assigned V and J genes by comparing TCR nucleotide sequences with IMGT/GENE-DB human TR gene sequences. The TCRdist pipeline was used in a later analysis to assign CDR3 sequences and most-parsimonious VDJ recombination scenarios. A later analysis defined each TCR beta chain by its CDR3 amino acid sequence plus V-gene family, and excluded reads lacking a unique V-gene family. In a later analysis, approximately 640 highly shared, low-generation-probability nucleotide sequences were removed to address suspected cross-contamination and a sequencing artifact. For each public chain, a later analysis derived a clonal expansion index from normalized ranks of inferred template counts within each repertoire. Generation probabilities in a later analysis came from a VDJ recombination model fitted to out-of-frame rearrangements, and those results were checked against IGoR. A later analysis scored TCR-TCR, TCR-HLA and TCR-CMV co-occurrence with hypergeometric tests, applying a repertoire-size bias correction to TCR pairs. A later analysis estimated false discovery rates by permuting HLA or CMV assignments 20 times. In a later analysis, co-occurring TCRs were grouped using DBSCAN, and TCRdist sequence similarity was added for clustering within HLA-allele-positive subsets. Repertoires with fewer than 30,000 or more than 120,000 public chains, plus five repertoires with anomalous nucleotide sharing, were excluded from co-occurrence clustering. TCRdb mirrors the immuneACCESS table, restricted to in-frame sequences. Some clones are absent from its copies; in checked studies, under half trace to an unresolved V gene, and the reason for the others is unknown. The V and J calls and clone size were taken over from that table, and D and trimming were inferred from the DNA. For this sample the table gives 85,000 to 100,000 clones, of which 60% to 65% were detected only once. Roughly 2.5% of the sample is taken by the ten largest.

The sequencing input was PBMCs. The clonotype was recovered from a human donor in good health. The sequence joins TRBV7-9 to TRBJ2-1, and TRBD2 aligns with 11 junction nucleotides. CDR3 region: CASSPRLAGKYNEQFF. Read as DNA, the sequence is TGTGCCAGCAGCCCGAGACTAGCGGGGAAGTACAATGAGCAGTTCTTC. Reference TRBV7-9 and TRBJ2-1 proteins supply the regions before and after the CDR3; the full variable domain is: DTGVSQNPRHKITKRGQNVTFRCDPISEHNRLYWYRQTLGQGPEFLTYFQNEAQLEKSRLLSDRFSAERPKGSFSTLEIQRTEQGDSAMYLCASSPRLAGKYNEQFFGPGTRLTVL.